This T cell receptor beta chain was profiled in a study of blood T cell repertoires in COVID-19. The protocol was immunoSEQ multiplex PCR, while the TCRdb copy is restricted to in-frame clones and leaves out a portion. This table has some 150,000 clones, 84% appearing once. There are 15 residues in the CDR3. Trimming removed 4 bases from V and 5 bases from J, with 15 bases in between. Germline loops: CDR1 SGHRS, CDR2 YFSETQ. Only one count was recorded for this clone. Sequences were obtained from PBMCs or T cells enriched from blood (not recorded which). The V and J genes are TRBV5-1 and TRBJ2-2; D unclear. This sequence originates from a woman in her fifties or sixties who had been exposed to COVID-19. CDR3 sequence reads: CASSPAAKETGELFF. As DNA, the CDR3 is TGCGCCAGCAGCCCCGCAGCCAAGGAGACCGGGGAGCTGTTTTTT.